This passage covers 19 T cell receptor beta chains from one sample sequenced in a study of shared clonotypes between healthy human individuals. CD45RO-negative cells were positively selected for CCR7, leaving out terminally differentiated effector memory CD45RA+ cells. Measured with immunoSEQ multiplex PCR; TCRdb has only the in-frame clones, and not every one. The table shows some 2,000,000 clones, with less than 95% occurring only once. Sequencing input: naive CD8+ T cells sorted from blood. These receptors all come from a man in his late teens or twenties in good health.

This clone was detected only once. The rearrangement links TRBV2 to TRBJ1-2, with D unresolved. Per germline, CDR1 SNHLY and CDR2 FYNNEI. Trimming left V 5 bases short and J 3 bases short, with 10 bases between. This CDR3 has 13 residues. CDR3 region: CASSQNSYYGYTF. For the CDR3, the DNA is TGTGCCAGCAGTCAAAACAGCTACTATGGCTACACCTTC.

In regard to this clone: Other DNA sequences within the sample encode an identical CDR3. The V and J genes are TRBV5-4 and TRBJ2-5; a possible D gene is TRBD1 (6 bases). Germline V gene sequence: CDR1 SGHNT, CDR2 YYREEE (reference sequence). Trimming stripped 4 bases from V and 1 base from J, with 8 bases between. CDR3 length: 13 amino acids. The CDR3 DNA is TGTGCCAGCAGCCCGGACAGCCAAGAGACCCAGTACTTC. Protein: CASSPDSQETQYF.

V usage is TRBV11-3 and J usage is TRBJ2-5; perhaps TRBD1 as D (5 bases). The CDR3 runs 17 residues. Germline V gene sequence: CDR1 SGHNT, CDR2 YENEEA. Trimming removed 1 base at V and 4 bases at J, with 19 bases between. CDR3 region: CASSLGGPRQRLETQYF. Here the CDR3 DNA reads TGTGCCAGCAGCTTAGGGGGCCCGAGACAAAGGTTAGAGACCCAGTACTTC.

The chain couples TRBV18 to TRBJ2-7, with D perhaps TRBD2 (6 bases). This CDR3 contains 14 residues. V shed 3 bases and J shed 2 bases, with 11 bases lying between them. Germline values: CDR1 KGHSH, CDR2 LQKENI. The CDR3 DNA follows: TGTGCCAGCTCACCGGGAGGTAGTACCTACGAGCAGTACTTC. This encodes CASSPGGSTYEQYF.

V gene TRBV27 combines with J gene TRBJ1-6; D is undetermined. Germline V gene data show CDR1 as MNHEY and CDR2 as SMNVEV (reference sequence). CDR3 length: 18 amino acids. V was pared by 2 bases and J by 4 bases, with 18 bases between. CDR3 bases: TGTGCCAGCAGTTTAGTCGGCGGTCCAAACAAGTATAATTCACCCCTCCACTTT. It translates to CASSLVGGPNKYNSPLHF.

The genes are TRBV4-3 and TRBJ2-3; D is perhaps TRBD1 (6 bases). V was clipped by 0 bases and J by 5 bases, with 15 bases between them. The CDR3 loop spans 16 amino acids. CDR1 and CDR2 (germline): LGHNA, YSLEER. The CDR3 is CASSQDWAGEGDTQYF. The DNA for the CDR3 is TGCGCCAGCAGCCAAGATTGGGCAGGGGAAGGAGATACGCAGTATTTT.

V gene TRBV27 combines with J gene TRBJ1-2; tentatively, D is TRBD1 (5 bases). CDR1 MNHEY and CDR2 SMNVEV come from the germline V gene (reference sequence). There are 14 residues in the CDR3. The germline V and J ends were trimmed by 4 bases and 8 bases, with 17 bases remaining between them. This chain's CDR3 is CASSSTGTHQGYTF. CDR3 DNA sequence: TGTGCCAGCAGTTCTACCGGGACCCACCAGGGCTACACCTTC.

This chain connects TRBV19 to TRBJ1-2, with 8 bases that match TRBD1. The V and J ends lost 5 bases and 4 bases, in that order; junction bases with no gene match: 6. The CDR3 runs 14 residues. The germline CDR1 and CDR2 sequences are LNHDA and SQIVND (reference sequence). CDR3 region: CASSVDREFYGYTF. CDR3 sequence (DNA): TGTGCCAGTAGTGTGGACAGGGAATTCTATGGCTACACCTTC.

This clone has just a few counts. In the same sample, other DNA sequences code for this CDR3. The rearrangement joins TRBV27 to TRBJ1-6; 11 nucleotides agree with TRBD1. The V gene end was trimmed by 4 bases and the J gene end by 9 bases; junction bases not matched to a gene: 5. The CDR3 runs to 15 residues. Germline V gives CDR1 MNHEY, CDR2 SMNVEV (reference sequence). The CDR3 DNA is TGTGCCAGCAGTTACGGACAGGGGGCGGGTTCACCCCTCCACTTT. As protein: CASSYGQGAGSPLHF.

The chain recombines TRBV6-5 with TRBJ2-1; 12 positions agree with TRBD2. The CDR3 totals 16 residues. Germline loops: CDR1 MNHEY, CDR2 SVGAGI. The V and J ends lost 2 bases and 6 bases, in that order; junction bases with no gene match: 5. In nucleotides, the CDR3 is TGTGCCAGCAGTTACGGCACTAGCGGGAGGTTCAATGAGCAGTTCTTC. It translates to CASSYGTSGRFNEQFF.

This CDR3 reads CSVEGPTEAFF. CDR3 DNA: TGCAGCGTTGAAGGCCCCACTGAAGCTTTCTTT. The chain joins TRBV29-1 to TRBJ1-1; D remains ambiguous. This CDR3 comprises 11 residues. V was pared by 1 base and J by 4 bases, with 4 bases between. CDR1 is SQVTM, CDR2 ANQGSEA, per germline.

V gene TRBV19 combines with J gene TRBJ2-1; 7 nucleotides align to TRBD2. With 2 bases clipped from V and 4 bases from J, the junction kept 8 bases outside the gene matches. The germline gives CDR1 LNHDA, CDR2 SQIVND (reference sequence). CDR3 size: 16 residues. The CDR3 region has the DNA TGTGCCAGTAGTATATGGGTCCTAGCGGAGTACAATGAGCAGTTCTTC. Translated, it gives CASSIWVLAEYNEQFF.

This chain joins TRBV27 and TRBJ2-3; D is undetermined. The V and J ends lost 4 bases and 0 bases respectively, with 5 bases between them. Per germline, CDR1 MNHEY and CDR2 SMNVEV (reference sequence). This CDR3 is built from 13 residues. CDR3 sequence (DNA): TGTGCCAGCAGTTCCACAAGCACAGATACGCAGTATTTT. Protein: CASSSTSTDTQYF.

The CDR3, as DNA: TGCAGCGTTGTGACAGGCCCCACCGGGGAGCTGTTTTTT. Residues: CSVVTGPTGELFF. The chain combines TRBV29-1 with TRBJ2-2, with D perhaps matching TRBD1 (6 bases). Germline-derived CDR1 and CDR2 are SQVTM and ANQGSEA. The germline V and J ends were trimmed by 4 bases and 4 bases, with 10 bases remaining between them. This CDR3 spans 13 amino acids.

The chain is built from TRBV19 and TRBJ2-7; unclear D gene. This CDR3 has 14 residues. Trimming pared 5 bases from V and 1 base from J, leaving 12 bases between. CDR1 is LNHDA, CDR2 SQIVND, per germline (reference sequence). The CDR3 sequence: CASSPPSESYEQYF. In nucleotides, the CDR3 is TGTGCCAGTAGTCCCCCCAGCGAATCCTACGAGCAGTACTTC.

This chain uses TRBV6-5 with TRBJ1-3; D is perhaps TRBD1 (6 bases). Per the germline V gene, CDR1 is MNHEY and CDR2 is SVGAGI. V was shortened by 0 bases and J by 8 bases, with 14 bases between the two germline ends. The CDR3 contains 15 residues. The CDR3 here is CASSYSTGGADTIYF. CDR3 sequence (DNA): TGTGCCAGCAGTTACTCGACCGGGGGCGCGGACACCATATATTTT.

This clone was observed a single time. The rearrangement uses TRBV27 and TRBJ1-2; no reliable D call. Trimming removed 3 bases from V and 7 bases from J, with 9 bases in between. The CDR3 runs 12 residues. Germline V gene lookup returns CDR1 MNHEY and CDR2 SMNVEV (reference sequence). This CDR3 reads CASSLNGLGYTF. The CDR3 nucleotides are TGTGCCAGCAGTTTGAACGGGCTTGGCTACACCTTC.

The chain has TRBV6-1 and TRBJ1-2; unclear D gene. This CDR3 has 14 amino acids. With 9 bases removed from V and 5 bases from J, the gap between germline ends came to 19 bases. CDR1 is MNHNS and CDR2 is SASEGT in the germline V gene. CDR3 protein: CASNPDPLGYGYTF. As DNA, the CDR3 is TGTGCCAGTAACCCGGACCCGCTAGGTTATGGCTACACCTTC.

In this sample, this clone turned up once. The rearrangement joins TRBV9 to TRBJ2-5; D might be TRBD2 (7 bases). Trimming cost V 0 bases and J 5 bases, with 26 bases left between them. From germline, CDR1 is SGDLS and CDR2 YYNGEE. The CDR3 sequence is 19 residues long. CDR3 region: CASSVGDRNRGAWAETQYF. The CDR3 nucleotides read TGTGCCAGCAGCGTAGGCGACCGAAATCGGGGGGCTTGGGCGGAGACCCAGTACTTC.